This TCR beta chain was identified in a study of early T cells in non-severe SARS-CoV-2 infection. The CDR3 length is 13 residues. The germline gives CDR1 ENHRY, CDR2 SYGVKD. Between the trimmed V and J ends, which lost 6 bases and 0 bases, there was a span of 8 bases. This clonotype was seen a few times. TCRdb fed the 5' RACE reads into MiXCR, producing one record per CDR3 protein. The sample lists about 80,000 distinct CDR3 sequences; 9.5% to 15% were seen once. This clonotype originated in an adult who was a healthcare worker with PCR-confirmed SARS-CoV-2 infection or an uninfected control (not recorded which). The sequenced material came from whole blood. The rearrangement links TRBV10-3 to TRBJ1-1; D gene unclear. For the CDR3, the DNA is TGTGCCATCAGGCGGGATTTGAACACTGAAGCTTTCTTT. This encodes CAIRRDLNTEAFF.